This is a list of T cell receptor beta chains from one sample in a study of beta chain features in type 1 diabetes. Measured with immunoSEQ multiplex PCR; TCRdb has only the in-frame clones, and not every one. The sample lists roughly 730,000 clones; 13% were seen once. Sample: naive CD4+ T cells from blood. The receptors were gathered from a man aged 18 to 35 with type 1 diabetes. The CDR3 runs from the conserved cysteine through the conserved F or W. Fields, in order: J gene, V gene, clone size, D gene, CDR3 DNA, CDR3 protein. A D gene is named only where the DNA matches it firmly. Expanded clones get a size class; other rows say once, few or many, or leave the size out.

>TRBJ1-6|TRBV4-1|few|-
TGCGCCAGCAGCCAAGATATTGGCAGGGTTGATAATTCACCCCTCCACTTT
CASSQDIGRVDNSPLHF
>TRBJ2-5|TRBV18|few|TRBD1
TGTGCCAGCTCACCAGGGACAGGGAGTGAGCAGTACTTC
CASSPGTGSEQYF
>TRBJ1-5|TRBV15|-|-
TGTGCCACCAGCAGAGATCCGGGGGGCTATCAGCCCCAGCATTTT
CATSRDPGGYQPQHF
>TRBJ1-3|TRBV4-1|few|-
TGCGCCAGCAGCGATCCTGTTACAGGGCTAGGACACACCATATATTTT
CASSDPVTGLGHTIYF
>TRBJ2-1|TRBV6-6|few|-
TGTGCCAGCAGTAATGAACTAGCTAAGTATGAGCAGTTCTTC
CASSNELAKYEQFF
>TRBJ2-1|TRBV6-5|-|-
TGTGCCAGCAGTTACGGCAGGTTTGGGGAGCAGTTCTTC
CASSYGRFGEQFF
>TRBJ2-1|TRBV20-1|-|-
TGCAGTGCTTTTCTCTACAATGAGCAGTTCTTC
CSAFLYNEQFF
>TRBJ2-6|TRBV6-5|-|-
TGTGCCAGCACTCAGGGGAGGGCCGGGGCCAACGTCCTGACTTTC
CASTQGRAGANVLTF
>TRBJ2-7|TRBV6-1|few|TRBD2
TGTGCCAGCAGTGAAAATACGGGGGGGAGCTACGAGCAGTACTTC
CASSENTGGSYEQYF
>TRBJ2-3|TRBV30|-|-
TGTGCCTGGAGAGGGTGGGATACGCAGTATTTT
CAWRGWDTQYF
>TRBJ2-3|TRBV6-6|few|-
TGTGCCAGCACCTCGCTAGACGGGGCTGGGCATACGCAGTATTTT
CASTSLDGAGHTQYF
>TRBJ2-7|TRBV11-2|few|-
TGTGCCAGCAGCTTAGAGGTTGGCACCTACGAGCAGTACTTC
CASSLEVGTYEQYF
>TRBJ1-4|TRBV2|few|-
TGTGCCAGCAGTGAGGTTCGGCAGGCGTTTGGGGAAAAACTGTTTTTT
CASSEVRQAFGEKLFF
>TRBJ1-5|TRBV15|-|-
TGTGCCACCAGCAGAGATTCGGGGGGTAGCAATCAGCCCCAGCATTTT
CATSRDSGGSNQPQHF
>TRBJ1-2|TRBV9|few|-
TGTGCCAGCAGCACCCACAGGGTTGGCTACACCTTC
CASSTHRVGYTF
>TRBJ1-4|TRBV5-6|-|-
TGTGCCAGCAGCTGGGAGCGATCCCCAACTAATGAAAAACTGTTTTTT
CASSWERSPTNEKLFF
>TRBJ1-2|TRBV7-2|-|TRBD1
TGTGCCAGCAGCTTAGATAGTGGACAGGTTTATGGCTACACCTTC
CASSLDSGQVYGYTF